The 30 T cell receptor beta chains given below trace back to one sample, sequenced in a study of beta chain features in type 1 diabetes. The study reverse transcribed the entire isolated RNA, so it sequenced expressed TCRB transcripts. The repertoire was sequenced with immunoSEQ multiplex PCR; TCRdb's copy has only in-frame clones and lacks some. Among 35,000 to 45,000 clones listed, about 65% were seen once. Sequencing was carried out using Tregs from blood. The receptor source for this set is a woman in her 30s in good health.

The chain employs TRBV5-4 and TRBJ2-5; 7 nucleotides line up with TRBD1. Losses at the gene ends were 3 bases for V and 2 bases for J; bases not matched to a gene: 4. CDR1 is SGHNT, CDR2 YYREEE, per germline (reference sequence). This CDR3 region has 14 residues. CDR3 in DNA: TGTGCCAGCAGCTCTGGGACAGAGCAAGAGACCCAGTACTTC. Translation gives CASSSGTEQETQYF.

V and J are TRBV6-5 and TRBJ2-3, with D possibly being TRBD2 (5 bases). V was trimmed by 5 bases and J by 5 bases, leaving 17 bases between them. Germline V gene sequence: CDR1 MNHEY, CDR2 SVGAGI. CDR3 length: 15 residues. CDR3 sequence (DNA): TGTGCCAGCAGTCCACGGCTCTGGGAGAAAGATACGCAGTATTTT. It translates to CASSPRLWEKDTQYF.

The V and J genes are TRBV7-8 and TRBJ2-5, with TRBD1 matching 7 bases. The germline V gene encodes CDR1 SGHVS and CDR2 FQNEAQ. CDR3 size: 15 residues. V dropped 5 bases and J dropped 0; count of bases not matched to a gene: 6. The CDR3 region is CASSNGQAYQETQYF. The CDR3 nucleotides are TGTGCCAGCAGCAACGGACAGGCATACCAAGAGACCCAGTACTTC.

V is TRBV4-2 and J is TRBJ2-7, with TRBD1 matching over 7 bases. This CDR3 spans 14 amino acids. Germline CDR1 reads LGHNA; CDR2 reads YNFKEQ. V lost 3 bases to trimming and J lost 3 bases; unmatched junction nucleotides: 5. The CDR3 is CASSQGQTNYEQYF. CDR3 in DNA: TGTGCCAGCAGCCAGGGACAGACGAACTACGAGCAGTACTTC.

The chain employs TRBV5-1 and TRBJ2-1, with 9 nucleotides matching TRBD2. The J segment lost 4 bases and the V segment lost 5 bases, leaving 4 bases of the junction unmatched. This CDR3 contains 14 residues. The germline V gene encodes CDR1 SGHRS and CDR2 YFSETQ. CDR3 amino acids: CASRTSGKYNEQFF. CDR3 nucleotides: TGCGCCAGCAGGACTAGCGGAAAATACAATGAGCAGTTCTTC.

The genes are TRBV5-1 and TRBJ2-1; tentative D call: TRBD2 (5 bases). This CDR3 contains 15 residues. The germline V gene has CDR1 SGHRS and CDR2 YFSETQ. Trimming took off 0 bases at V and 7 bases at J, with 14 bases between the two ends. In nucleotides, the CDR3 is TGCGCCAGCAGCTTGGACCGCGCCCGGGGAAATGAGCAGTTCTTC. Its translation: CASSLDRARGNEQFF.

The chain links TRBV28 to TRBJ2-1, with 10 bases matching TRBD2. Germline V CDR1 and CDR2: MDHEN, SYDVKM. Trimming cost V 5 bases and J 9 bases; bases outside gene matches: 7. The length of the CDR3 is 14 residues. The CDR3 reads CASSPSGRGSEQFF. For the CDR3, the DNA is TGTGCCAGCAGTCCTAGCGGGAGAGGTAGTGAGCAGTTCTTC.

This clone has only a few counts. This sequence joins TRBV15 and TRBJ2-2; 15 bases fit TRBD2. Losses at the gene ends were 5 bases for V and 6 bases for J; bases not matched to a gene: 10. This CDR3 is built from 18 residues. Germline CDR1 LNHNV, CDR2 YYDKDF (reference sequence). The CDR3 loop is CATSRGLAGGIGAGELFF. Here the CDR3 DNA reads TGTGCCACCAGCCGGGGACTAGCGGGAGGAATAGGGGCCGGGGAGCTGTTTTTT. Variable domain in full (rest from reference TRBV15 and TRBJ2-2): DAMVIQNPRYQVTQFGKPVTLSCSQTLNHNVMYWYQQKSSQAPKLLFHYYDKDFNNEADTPDNFQSRRPNTSFCFLDIRSPGLGDTAMYLCATSRGLAGGIGAGELFFGEGSRLTVL.

The CDR3 protein is CASSRQGYNEQFF. CDR3 nucleotide sequence: TGTGCCAGCAGCAGACAGGGCTACAATGAGCAGTTCTTC. The V gene is TRBV7-2, the J gene TRBJ2-1; 7 bases align to TRBD1. This CDR3 is built from 13 residues. The junction had 1 base not matched to a gene; V was cut back by 5 bases and J by 3 bases. Germline V gene lookup returns CDR1 SGHTA and CDR2 FQGNSA.

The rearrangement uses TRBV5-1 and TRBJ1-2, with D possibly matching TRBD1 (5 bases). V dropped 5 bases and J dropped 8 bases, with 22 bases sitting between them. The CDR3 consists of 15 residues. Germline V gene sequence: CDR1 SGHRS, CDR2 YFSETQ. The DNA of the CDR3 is TGCGCCAGCAGGGCCTCGGGCGGACAACTATGGGGCTACACCTTC. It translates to CASRASGGQLWGYTF.

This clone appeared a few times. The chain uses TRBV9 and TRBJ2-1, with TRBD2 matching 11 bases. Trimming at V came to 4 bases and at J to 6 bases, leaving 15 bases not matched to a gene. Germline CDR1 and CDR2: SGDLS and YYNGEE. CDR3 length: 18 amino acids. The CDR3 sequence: CASSTSPPGLAVVNEQFF. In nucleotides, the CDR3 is TGTGCCAGCAGCACCTCTCCCCCGGGACTAGCGGTGGTCAATGAGCAGTTCTTC. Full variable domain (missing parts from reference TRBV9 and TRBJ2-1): DSGVTQTPKHLITATGQRVTLRCSPRSGDLSVYWYQQSLDQGLQFLIQYYNGEERAKGNILERFSAQQFPDLHSELNLSSLELGDSALYFCASSTSPPGLAVVNEQFFGPGTRLTVL.

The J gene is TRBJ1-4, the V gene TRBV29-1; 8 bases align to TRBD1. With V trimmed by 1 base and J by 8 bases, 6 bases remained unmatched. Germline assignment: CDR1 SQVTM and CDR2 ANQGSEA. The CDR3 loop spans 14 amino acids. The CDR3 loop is CSVEGGRGREKLFF. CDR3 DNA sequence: TGCAGCGTTGAAGGAGGCAGGGGGCGGGAAAAACTGTTTTTT. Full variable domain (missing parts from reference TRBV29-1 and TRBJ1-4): SAVISQKPSRDICQRGTSLTIQCQVDSQVTMMFWYRQQPGQSLTLIATANQGSEATYESGFVIDKFPISRPNLTFSTLTVSNMSPEDSSIYLCSVEGGRGREKLFFGSGTQLSVL.

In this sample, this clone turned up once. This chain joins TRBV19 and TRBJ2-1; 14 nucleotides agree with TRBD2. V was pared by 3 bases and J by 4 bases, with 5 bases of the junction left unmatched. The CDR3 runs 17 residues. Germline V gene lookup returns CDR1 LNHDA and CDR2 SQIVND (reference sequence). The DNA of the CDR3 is TGTGCCAGTAGTATGGGACTAGCGGGAGTACGGTACAATGAGCAGTTCTTC. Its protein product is CASSMGLAGVRYNEQFF. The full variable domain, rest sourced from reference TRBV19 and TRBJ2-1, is DGGITQSPKYLFRKEGQNVTLSCEQNLNHDAMYWYRQDPGQGLRLIYYSQIVNDFQKGDIAEGYSVSREKKESFPLTVTSAQKNPTAFYLCASSMGLAGVRYNEQFFGPGTRLTVL.

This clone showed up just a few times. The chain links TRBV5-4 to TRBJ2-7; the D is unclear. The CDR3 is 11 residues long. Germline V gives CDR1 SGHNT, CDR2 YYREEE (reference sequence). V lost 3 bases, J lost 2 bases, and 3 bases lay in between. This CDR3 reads CASSSTYEQYF. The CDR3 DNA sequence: TGTGCCAGCAGCTCCACCTACGAGCAGTACTTC.

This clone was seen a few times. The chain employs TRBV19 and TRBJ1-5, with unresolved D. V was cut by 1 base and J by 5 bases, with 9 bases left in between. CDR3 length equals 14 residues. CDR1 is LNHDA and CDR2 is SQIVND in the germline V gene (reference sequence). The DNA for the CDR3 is TGTGCCAGTAGTATAGTGGCAGTCGATCAGCCCCAGCATTTT. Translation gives CASSIVAVDQPQHF.

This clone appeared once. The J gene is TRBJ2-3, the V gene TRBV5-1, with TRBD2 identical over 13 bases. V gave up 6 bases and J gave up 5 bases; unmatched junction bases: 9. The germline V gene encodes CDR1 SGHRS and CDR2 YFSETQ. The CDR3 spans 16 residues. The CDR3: CASIVGTSGVQDTQYF. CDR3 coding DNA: TGCGCCAGCATCGTGGGGACTAGCGGGGTTCAAGATACGCAGTATTTT.

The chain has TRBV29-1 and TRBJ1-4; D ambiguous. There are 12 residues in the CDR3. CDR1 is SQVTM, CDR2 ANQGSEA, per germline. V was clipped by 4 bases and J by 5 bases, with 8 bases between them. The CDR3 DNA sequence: TGCAGCGTTGTCGGGAAGAATGAAAAACTGTTTTTT. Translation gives CSVVGKNEKLFF.

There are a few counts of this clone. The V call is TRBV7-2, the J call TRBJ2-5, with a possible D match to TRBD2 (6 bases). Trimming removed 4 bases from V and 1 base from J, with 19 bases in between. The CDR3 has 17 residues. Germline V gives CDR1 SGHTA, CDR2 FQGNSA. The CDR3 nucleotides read TGTGCCAGCAGCTGGAGGGACCGGGCCCGGACCCAAGAGACCCAGTACTTC. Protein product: CASSWRDRARTQETQYF.

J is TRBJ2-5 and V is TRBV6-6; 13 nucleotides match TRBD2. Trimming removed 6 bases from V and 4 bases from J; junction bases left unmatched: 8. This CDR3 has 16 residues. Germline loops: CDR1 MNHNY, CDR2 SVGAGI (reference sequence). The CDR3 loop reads CASRDPGLAGVETQYF. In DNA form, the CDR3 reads TGTGCCAGCAGGGATCCAGGACTAGCGGGAGTAGAGACCCAGTACTTC.

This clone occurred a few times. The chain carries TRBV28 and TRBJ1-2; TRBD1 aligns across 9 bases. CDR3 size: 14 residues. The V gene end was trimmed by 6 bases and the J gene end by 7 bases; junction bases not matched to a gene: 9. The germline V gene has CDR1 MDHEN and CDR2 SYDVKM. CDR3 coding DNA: TGTGCCAGCAGAAAGCCGGGACAGGGAAGTGGCTACACCTTC. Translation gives CASRKPGQGSGYTF.

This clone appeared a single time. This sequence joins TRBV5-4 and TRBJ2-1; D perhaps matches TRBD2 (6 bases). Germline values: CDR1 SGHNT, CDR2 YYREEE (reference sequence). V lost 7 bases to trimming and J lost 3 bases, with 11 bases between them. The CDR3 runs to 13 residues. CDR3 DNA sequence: TGTGCCAGCGGGAGGCTCCACTACAATGAGCAGTTCTTC. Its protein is CASGRLHYNEQFF.

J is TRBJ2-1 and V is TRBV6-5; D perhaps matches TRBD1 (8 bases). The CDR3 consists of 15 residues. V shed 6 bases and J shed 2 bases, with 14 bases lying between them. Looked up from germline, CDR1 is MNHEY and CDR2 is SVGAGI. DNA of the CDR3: TGTGCCAGCAGGCAACAGGGGGGGGCCTACAATGAGCAGTTCTTC. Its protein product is CASRQQGGAYNEQFF.

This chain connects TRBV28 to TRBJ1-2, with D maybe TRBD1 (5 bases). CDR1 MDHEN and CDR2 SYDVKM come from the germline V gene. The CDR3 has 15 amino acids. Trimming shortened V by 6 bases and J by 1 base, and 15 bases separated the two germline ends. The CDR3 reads CASRGMSQGNYGYTF. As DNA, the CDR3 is TGTGCCAGCAGGGGAATGAGTCAGGGTAACTATGGCTACACCTTC.

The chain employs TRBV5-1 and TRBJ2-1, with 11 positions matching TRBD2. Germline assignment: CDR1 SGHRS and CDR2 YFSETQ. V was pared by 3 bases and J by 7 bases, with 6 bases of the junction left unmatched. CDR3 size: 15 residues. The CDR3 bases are TGCGCCAGCAGCTCGAGACTAGCGGGACATAATGAGCAGTTCTTC. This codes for CASSSRLAGHNEQFF.

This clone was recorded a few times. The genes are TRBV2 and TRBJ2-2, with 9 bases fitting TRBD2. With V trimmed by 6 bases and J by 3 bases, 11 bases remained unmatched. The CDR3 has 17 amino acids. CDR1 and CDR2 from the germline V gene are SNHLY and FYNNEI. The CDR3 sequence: CASRALTSGPYTGELFF. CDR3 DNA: TGTGCCAGCAGAGCCTTGACTAGCGGACCTTACACCGGGGAGCTGTTTTTT.

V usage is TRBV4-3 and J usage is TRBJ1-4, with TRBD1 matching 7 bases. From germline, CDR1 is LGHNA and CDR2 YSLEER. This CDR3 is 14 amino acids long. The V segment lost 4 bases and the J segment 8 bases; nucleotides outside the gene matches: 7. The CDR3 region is CASSPQGELEKLFF. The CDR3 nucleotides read TGCGCCAGCAGCCCGCAGGGGGAGCTCGAAAAACTGTTTTTT.

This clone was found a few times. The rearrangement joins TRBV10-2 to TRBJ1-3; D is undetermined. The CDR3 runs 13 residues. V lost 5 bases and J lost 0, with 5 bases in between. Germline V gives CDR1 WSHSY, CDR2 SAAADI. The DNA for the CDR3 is TGCGCCAGCAGTACGGTCTCTGGAAACACCATATATTTT. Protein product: CASSTVSGNTIYF.

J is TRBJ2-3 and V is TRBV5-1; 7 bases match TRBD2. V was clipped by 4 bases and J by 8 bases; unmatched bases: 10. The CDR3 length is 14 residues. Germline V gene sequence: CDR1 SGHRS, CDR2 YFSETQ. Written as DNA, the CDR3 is TGCGCCAGCAGCCTAGAAGCGGGATTGGGTACGCAGTATTTT. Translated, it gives CASSLEAGLGTQYF.

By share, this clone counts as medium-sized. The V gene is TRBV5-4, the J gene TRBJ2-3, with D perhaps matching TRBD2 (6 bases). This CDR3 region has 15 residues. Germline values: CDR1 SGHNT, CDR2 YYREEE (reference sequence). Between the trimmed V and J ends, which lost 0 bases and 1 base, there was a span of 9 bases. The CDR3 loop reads CASSLEAGRTDTQYF. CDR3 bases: TGTGCCAGCAGCTTGGAGGCGGGACGCACAGATACGCAGTATTTT.

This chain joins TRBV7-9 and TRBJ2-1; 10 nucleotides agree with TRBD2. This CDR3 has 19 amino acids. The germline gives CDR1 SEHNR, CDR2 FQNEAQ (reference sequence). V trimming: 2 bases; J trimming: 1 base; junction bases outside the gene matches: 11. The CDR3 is CASSLKTSGIDVSYNEQFF. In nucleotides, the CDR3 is TGTGCCAGCAGCTTAAAAACTAGCGGGATTGACGTTTCCTACAATGAGCAGTTCTTC.